These 5 T cell receptor beta chains were all obtained from the same sample, sequenced in a study of T cells in Graves' hyperthyroidism and ophthalmopathy. TCR beta CDR3 regions were amplified from RNA transcripts. A set of HTBI primers served as the primers for a first-round RT-PCR of the TCR CDR3. TCRdb itself ran the multiplex PCR reads through MiXCR, one entry per CDR3 protein. Among fewer than 600,000 distinct CDR3 sequences listed, approximately 15% were seen once. The sequencing sample was made of blood. Receptors originate from a woman younger than 30 with Graves' hyperthyroidism.

This clonotype showed up just a few times. It may be a read error: a sequence one base away is much more abundant. The chain joins TRBV20-1 to TRBJ2-5; D gene uncertain. Deletions cut 6 bases from V and 0 bases from J, with 5 bases between. This CDR3 has 11 residues. Germline values: CDR1 DFQATT, CDR2 SNEGSKA (reference sequence). The CDR3 DNA follows: TGCAGTGCGCGGCACCAAGAGACCCAGTACTTC. Translation gives CSARHQETQYF.

In its sample, this clonotype was seen many times. The V gene is TRBV5-5, the J gene TRBJ1-4; possibly TRBD1 for D (6 bases). Deletions cut 2 bases from V and 5 bases from J, with 16 bases between. This CDR3 region has 16 residues. Looked up from germline, CDR1 is SGHKS and CDR2 is YYEKEE (reference sequence). CDR3 sequence (DNA): TGTGCCAGCAGCTTTCCCCGGGGACACCAAAATGAAAAACTGTTTTTT. It is translated as CASSFPRGHQNEKLFF.

This clonotype was seen ten or more times. The chain employs TRBV12-5 and TRBJ2-7, with 8 bases lining up with TRBD2. CDR1 is LGHNT and CDR2 is FRNRAP in the germline V gene. This CDR3 is built from 17 residues. V was pared by 7 bases and J by 2 bases, with 16 bases of the junction left unmatched. The CDR3 region has the DNA TGTGCTAGTGCCGCCCCGCCACAGCGGGAGCCTCCCTACGAGCAGTACTTC. Residues: CASAAPPQREPPYEQYF.

This clonotype was found many times. This chain connects TRBV6-2 or TRBV6-3 to TRBJ2-7; 9 nucleotides agree with TRBD1. Trimming cost V 11 bases and J 5 bases; bases outside gene matches: 10. The CDR3 sequence is 13 residues long. Germline CDR1 MNHEY, CDR2 SVGEGT. CDR3 in DNA: TGTGCCTCCGAGAAGCGACAGGGGGACGAGCAGTACTTC. This encodes CASEKRQGDEQYF.

The V and J genes are TRBV28 and TRBJ1-1; no reliable D call. Germline-derived CDR1 and CDR2 are MDHEN and SYDVKM. Deletions cut 3 bases from V and 10 bases from J, with 24 bases between. CDR3 length equals 16 residues. This CDR3 reads CASSLVGPSVGRGAFF. CDR3 coding DNA: TGTGCCAGCAGTTTGGTAGGTCCTTCAGTGGGCCGCGGAGCTTTCTTT.